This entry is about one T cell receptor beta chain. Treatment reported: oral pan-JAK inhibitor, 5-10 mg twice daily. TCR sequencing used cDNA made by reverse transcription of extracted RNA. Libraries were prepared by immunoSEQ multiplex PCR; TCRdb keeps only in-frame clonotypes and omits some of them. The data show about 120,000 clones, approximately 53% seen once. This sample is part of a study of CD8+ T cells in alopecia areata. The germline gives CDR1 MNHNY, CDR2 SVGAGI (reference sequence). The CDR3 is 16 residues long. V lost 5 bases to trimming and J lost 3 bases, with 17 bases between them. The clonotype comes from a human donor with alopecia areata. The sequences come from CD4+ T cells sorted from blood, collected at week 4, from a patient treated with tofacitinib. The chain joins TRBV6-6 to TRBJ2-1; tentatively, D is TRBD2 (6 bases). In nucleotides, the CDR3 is TGTGCCAGCAGTCCTCACAATAGCGGCAACTACAATGAGCAGTTCTTC. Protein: CASSPHNSGNYNEQFF.